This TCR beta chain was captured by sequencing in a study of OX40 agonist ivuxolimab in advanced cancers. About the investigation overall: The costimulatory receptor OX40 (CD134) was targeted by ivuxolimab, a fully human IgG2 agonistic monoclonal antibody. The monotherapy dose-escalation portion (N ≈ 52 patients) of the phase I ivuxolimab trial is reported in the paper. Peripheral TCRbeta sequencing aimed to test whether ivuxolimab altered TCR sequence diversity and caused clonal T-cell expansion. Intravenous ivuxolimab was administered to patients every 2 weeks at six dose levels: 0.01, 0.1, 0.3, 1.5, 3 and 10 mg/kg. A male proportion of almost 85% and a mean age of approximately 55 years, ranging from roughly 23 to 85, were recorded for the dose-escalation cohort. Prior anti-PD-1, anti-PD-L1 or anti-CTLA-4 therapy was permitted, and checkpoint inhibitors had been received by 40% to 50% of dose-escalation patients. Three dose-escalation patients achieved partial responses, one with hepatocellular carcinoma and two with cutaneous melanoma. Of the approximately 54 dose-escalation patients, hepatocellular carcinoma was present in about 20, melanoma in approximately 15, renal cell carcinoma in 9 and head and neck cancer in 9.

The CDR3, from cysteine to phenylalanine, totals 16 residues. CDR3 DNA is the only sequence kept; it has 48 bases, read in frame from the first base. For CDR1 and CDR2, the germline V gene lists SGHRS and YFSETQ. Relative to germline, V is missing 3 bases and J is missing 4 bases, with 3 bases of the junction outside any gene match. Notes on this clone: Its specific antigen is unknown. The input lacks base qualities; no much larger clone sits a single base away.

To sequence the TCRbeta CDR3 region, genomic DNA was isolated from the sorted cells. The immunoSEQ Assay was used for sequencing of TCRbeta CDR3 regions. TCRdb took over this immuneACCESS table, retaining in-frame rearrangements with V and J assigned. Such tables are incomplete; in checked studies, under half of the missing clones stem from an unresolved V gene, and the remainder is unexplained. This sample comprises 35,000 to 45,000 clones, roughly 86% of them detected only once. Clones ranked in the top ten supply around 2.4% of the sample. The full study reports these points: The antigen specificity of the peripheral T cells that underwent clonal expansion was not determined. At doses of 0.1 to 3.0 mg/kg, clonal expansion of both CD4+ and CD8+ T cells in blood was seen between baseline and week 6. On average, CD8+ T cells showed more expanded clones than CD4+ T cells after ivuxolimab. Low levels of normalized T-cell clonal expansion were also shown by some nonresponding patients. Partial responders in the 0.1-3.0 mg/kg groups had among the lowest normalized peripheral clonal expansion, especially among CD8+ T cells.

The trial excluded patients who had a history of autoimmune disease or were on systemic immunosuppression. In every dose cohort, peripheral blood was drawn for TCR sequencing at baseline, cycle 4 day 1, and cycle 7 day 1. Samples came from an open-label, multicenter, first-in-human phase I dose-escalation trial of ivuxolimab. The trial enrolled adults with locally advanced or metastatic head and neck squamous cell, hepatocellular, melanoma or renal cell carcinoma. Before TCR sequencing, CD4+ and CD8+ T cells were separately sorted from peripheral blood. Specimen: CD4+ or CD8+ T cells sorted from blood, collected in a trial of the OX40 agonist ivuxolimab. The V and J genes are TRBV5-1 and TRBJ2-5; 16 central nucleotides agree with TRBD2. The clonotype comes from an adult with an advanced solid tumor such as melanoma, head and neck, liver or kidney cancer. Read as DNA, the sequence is TGCGCCAGCAGCTCGGGGACTAGCGGGGGGGCAGAGACCCAGTACTTC. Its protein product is CASSSGTSGGAETQYF.